Each of the 26 T cell receptor beta chains below was sequenced from the same sample in a study of T cell clones after liver transplantation. TCRdb's table, derived via immunoSEQ multiplex PCR, lists solely in-frame clones and lacks some. This sample has roughly 51,000 clones, with roughly 74% found just once. The material was CD4+ T cells from blood, obtained approximately 54 months after liver transplant. All receptors come from a human patient who received a liver transplant. Some T cells may originate from the graft donor.

The chain links TRBV5-1 to TRBJ2-3; either TRBD1 or TRBD2 may fit D (5 bases each). V was trimmed by 0 bases and J by 4 bases, leaving 9 bases between them. The CDR3 loop spans 14 amino acids. Germline assignment: CDR1 SGHRS and CDR2 YFSETQ. The CDR3 loop is CASSLGQGPDTQYF. In DNA, the CDR3 is TGCGCCAGCAGCTTGGGGCAGGGACCAGATACGCAGTATTTT.

The rearrangement links TRBV9 to TRBJ2-7; perhaps TRBD1 as D (6 bases). Germline V gene lookup returns CDR1 SGDLS and CDR2 YYNGEE. The CDR3 is made up of 13 amino acids. With 4 bases removed from V and 3 bases from J, the gap between germline ends came to 11 bases. The DNA of the CDR3 is TGTGCCAGCAGCCCGAGGACAGACTACGAGCAGTACTTC. Translated, it gives CASSPRTDYEQYF.

The J gene is TRBJ1-5, the V gene TRBV5-1, with D possibly TRBD1 on 6 matching bases. This CDR3 has 15 residues. Trimming shortened V by 0 bases and J by 3 bases, and 10 bases separated the two germline ends. Per the germline V gene, CDR1 is SGHRS and CDR2 is YFSETQ. CDR3 nucleotide sequence: TGCGCCAGCAGCTTGGGGACAGAATTCAATCAGCCCCAGCATTTT. Translated, it gives CASSLGTEFNQPQHF.

The chain has TRBV7-2 and TRBJ2-7; 7 bases are a match to TRBD2. The V segment lost 3 bases and the J segment 4 bases; nucleotides outside the gene matches: 3. The CDR3 spans 13 residues. The V gene's germline CDR1 is SGHTA and CDR2 FQGNSA. The CDR3 loop is CASSFNGGYEQYF. The DNA of the CDR3 is TGTGCCAGCAGCTTCAACGGGGGGTACGAGCAGTACTTC.

The genes are TRBV4-1 and TRBJ2-7, with D tentatively TRBD1 (6 bases). Germline V CDR1 and CDR2: MGHRA, YSYEKL. The V and J ends lost 1 base and 7 bases respectively, with 11 bases between them. The CDR3 consists of 13 residues. Here the CDR3 DNA reads TGCGCCAGCAGCCAAGGCACAGGGCGGGAGCAGTACTTC. It specifies CASSQGTGREQYF.

The rearrangement uses TRBV4-1 and TRBJ1-4, with D unclear. Germline V lookup: CDR1 MGHRA, CDR2 YSYEKL. The CDR3 contains 13 residues. V was clipped by 2 bases and J by 6 bases, with 7 bases between them. For the CDR3, the DNA is TGCGCCAGCAGCCAATTGGTGTATGAAAAACTGTTTTTT. This codes for CASSQLVYEKLFF.

The CDR3 DNA follows: TGCGCCAGCAGCCAAGGTCGGGGGGTCTCCTACGAGCAGTACTTC. Translating it yields CASSQGRGVSYEQYF. The chain employs TRBV4-1 and TRBJ2-7, with 7 positions matching TRBD2. The trim removed 1 base at V and 0 bases at J, leaving 3 bases unmatched. This CDR3 contains 15 residues. Per germline, CDR1 MGHRA and CDR2 YSYEKL.

This clone was observed a handful of times. The chain links TRBV23-1 to TRBJ2-7; the D gene could be TRBD1 or TRBD2 (5 bases each). TRBV23-1 is known as an ORF, though its function is uncertain. The CDR3 has 15 amino acids. The V and J ends lost 4 bases and 0 bases respectively, with 13 bases between them. The CDR3 region is CASSRPEGYSYEQYF. The DNA of the CDR3 is TGCGCCAGCAGTCGCCCCGAGGGGTACTCCTACGAGCAGTACTTC.

J is TRBJ1-4 and V is TRBV4-2; D perhaps matches TRBD1 (5 bases). V was clipped by 1 base and J by 2 bases, with 11 bases between them. This CDR3 contains 16 residues. CDR1 LGHNA and CDR2 YNFKEQ come from the germline V gene. The CDR3 nucleotides are TGTGCCAGCAGCCAAGGACTAAGGGGCACTAATGAAAAACTGTTTTTT. It is translated as CASSQGLRGTNEKLFF.

In this sample, this clone turned up once. This sequence joins TRBV6-5 and TRBJ2-4; no firm D call. V lost 0 bases and J 1 base, leaving 10 bases between the germline ends. Germline V gene sequence: CDR1 MNHEY, CDR2 SVGAGI. The CDR3 is 16 residues long. CDR3 in amino acids: CASSYSVFRAKNIQYF. CDR3 nucleotides: TGTGCCAGCAGTTACTCTGTTTTTCGGGCCAAAAACATTCAGTACTTC.

This clone has only a few counts. Compared with germline, one end of the junction differs, possibly owing to a read error. This sequence joins TRBV6-4 and TRBJ1-2; 9 positions agree with TRBD1. This CDR3 comprises 15 residues. Germline-derived CDR1 and CDR2 are MRHNA and SNTAGT. In DNA, the CDR3 is TGTGCCAGCAGTGAACAACAGGGGGCTAACCATGGCTACACCTTC. Protein: CASSEQQGANHGYTF.

This clone was counted once. This chain connects TRBV28 to TRBJ1-2, with 8 bases identical to TRBD1. Trimming at V came to 6 bases and at J to 5 bases, leaving 8 bases not matched to a gene. The CDR3 loop spans 14 amino acids. The germline gives CDR1 MDHEN, CDR2 SYDVKM. The CDR3 bases are TGTGCCAGCAGCCCGACAGGGGCTCGGTATGGCTACACCTTC. Amino acid sequence: CASSPTGARYGYTF.

This clone has a single count. CDR3 amino acids: CASSPSGGLGSGEKLFF. The CDR3 region has the DNA TGTGCCAGCAGCCCTTCAGGGGGACTCGGGTCTGGTGAAAAACTGTTTTTT. V usage is TRBV5-6 and J usage is TRBJ1-4, with TRBD1 matching over 7 bases. V lost 4 bases, J lost 7 bases, and 16 bases stayed unmatched. Germline V lookup: CDR1 SGHDT, CDR2 YYEEEE. The CDR3 spans 17 residues.

V usage is TRBV28 and J usage is TRBJ1-1; no firm D call. The ends were cut back, 10 bases at V and 11 bases at J, with 17 bases in the middle. CDR1 and CDR2 (germline): MDHEN, SYDVKM. CDR3 length: 11 residues. The CDR3 DNA reads TGTGCCACCTCAAACCCCTACTTGGCTTTCTTT. Amino acids: CATSNPYLAFF.

The chain combines TRBV5-1 with TRBJ2-7; possible D gene TRBD1, 6 bases. Germline-derived CDR1 and CDR2 are SGHRS and YFSETQ. V lost 0 bases and J lost 2, with 12 bases in between. This CDR3 is 15 amino acids long. The CDR3 coding sequence is TGCGCCAGCAGCTTGGAGGGGACATCCCCCTACGAGCAGTACTTC. Amino acids: CASSLEGTSPYEQYF.

The rearrangement uses TRBV7-8 and TRBJ2-7; D might be TRBD2 (5 bases). CDR3 length equals 14 residues. Looked up from germline, CDR1 is SGHVS and CDR2 is FQNEAQ. V shed 4 bases and J shed 2 bases, with 12 bases lying between them. The CDR3 DNA follows: TGTGCCAGCAGCTCTCGGGGAATAACCTACGAGCAGTACTTC. As protein: CASSSRGITYEQYF. Filled out from reference TRBV7-8 and TRBJ2-7, the complete variable domain reads GAGVSQSPRYKVAKRGQDVALRCDPISGHVSLFWYQQALGQGPEFLTYFQNEAQLDKSGLPSDRFFAERPEGSVSTLKIQRTQQEDSAVYLCASSSRGITYEQYFGPGTRLTVT.

This clone was detected only a few times. The chain is built from TRBV4-1 and TRBJ1-4, with 9 bases lining up with TRBD1. The CDR3 is 15 residues long. The trim removed 2 bases at V and 7 bases at J, leaving 5 bases unmatched. The germline gives CDR1 MGHRA, CDR2 YSYEKL. CDR3 loop: CASSQLGQGSEKLFF. In nucleotides, the CDR3 is TGCGCCAGCAGCCAACTGGGACAGGGAAGTGAAAAACTGTTTTTT.

This chain uses TRBV6-1 with TRBJ1-6; 9 bases match TRBD1. The CDR3 consists of 15 residues. Germline V lookup: CDR1 MNHNS, CDR2 SASEGT. V lost 2 bases, J lost 9 bases, and 5 bases stayed unmatched. DNA for the CDR3: TGTGCCAGCAGTGAACTACAGGGGGCGAGTTCACCCCTCCACTTT. Translation gives CASSELQGASSPLHF.

The chain uses TRBV28 and TRBJ1-3; D remains ambiguous. CDR3 length: 16 residues. The germline gives CDR1 MDHEN, CDR2 SYDVKM. Trimming took 5 bases from V and 4 from J, leaving 18 bases between them. Written as DNA, the CDR3 is TGTGCCAGCAGTACGGGTATCTCTCCCCCCGGAAACACCATATATTTT. Protein: CASSTGISPPGNTIYF.

The CDR3 region has the DNA TGTGCCAGTAGTCGGGGGGGCTCTGGAAACACCATATATTTT. Amino acid sequence: CASSRGGSGNTIYF. V is TRBV19 and J is TRBJ1-3; possible D gene TRBD1, 5 bases. The CDR3 is 14 residues long. V lost 5 bases, J lost 0 bases, and 8 bases lay in between. Per the germline V gene, CDR1 is LNHDA and CDR2 is SQIVND (reference sequence). The whole variable domain, filled in from reference TRBV19 and TRBJ1-3, reads DGGITQSPKYLFRKEGQNVTLSCEQNLNHDAMYWYRQDPGQGLRLIYYSQIVNDFQKGDIAEGYSVSREKKESFPLTVTSAQKNPTAFYLCASSRGGSGNTIYFGEGSWLTVV.

The V gene is TRBV11-3, the J gene TRBJ2-3; perhaps TRBD1 as D (6 bases). Germline V gene sequence: CDR1 SGHNT, CDR2 YENEEA. V lost 4 bases, J lost 4 bases, and 9 bases lay in between. The length of the CDR3 is 13 residues. For the CDR3, the DNA is TGTGCCAGCAGCTCACAGGGATCAGATACGCAGTATTTT. It yields the protein CASSSQGSDTQYF.

This clone was observed once. The chain uses TRBV18 and TRBJ1-6; maybe TRBD1 (6 bases). This CDR3 spans 14 amino acids. Germline CDR1 is KGHSH and CDR2 is LQKENI. The V end was cut by 3 bases, the J end by 9 bases, with 12 bases between. Written as DNA, the CDR3 is TGTGCCAGCTCACCGACAGGAGGCCTTTCACCCCTCCACTTT. This sequence encodes CASSPTGGLSPLHF. Filled out from reference TRBV18 and TRBJ1-6, the complete variable domain reads NAGVMQNPRHLVRRRGQEARLRCSPMKGHSHVYWYRQLPEEGLKFMVYLQKENIIDESGMPKERFSAEFPKEGPSILRIQQVVRGDSAAYFCASSPTGGLSPLHFGNGTRLTVT.

This chain joins TRBV5-4 and TRBJ1-1; D ambiguous. The CDR3 is made up of 15 amino acids. The V gene's germline CDR1 is SGHNT and CDR2 YYREEE (reference sequence). V dropped 0 bases and J dropped 0 bases, with 9 bases sitting between them. The CDR3 sequence: CASSLDWGLNTEAFF. The CDR3, as DNA: TGTGCCAGCAGCTTGGACTGGGGATTGAACACTGAAGCTTTCTTT.

V usage is TRBV5-6 and J usage is TRBJ2-3; D gene ambiguous. Trimming removed 1 base at V and 0 bases at J, with 12 bases between. The CDR3 is made up of 16 amino acids. Germline CDR1 is SGHDT and CDR2 is YYEEEE. CDR3 residues: CASSLLSPGSTDTQYF. The DNA of the CDR3 is TGTGCCAGCAGCTTGCTTAGCCCCGGCAGCACAGATACGCAGTATTTT.

The chain uses TRBV6-5 and TRBJ2-1; no clear D gene. CDR3 size: 14 residues. CDR1 MNHEY and CDR2 SVGAGI come from the germline V gene. V was shortened by 4 bases and J by 1 base, with 8 bases between the two germline ends. CDR3 in amino acids: CASSSHESYNEQFF. CDR3 DNA: TGTGCCAGCAGTTCCCATGAGTCCTACAATGAGCAGTTCTTC.

This clone was recorded only once. The V and J genes are TRBV28 and TRBJ1-5; D gene uncertain. Germline-derived CDR1 and CDR2 are MDHEN and SYDVKM. The CDR3 runs to 16 residues. The germline V and J ends were trimmed by 1 base and 0 bases, with 10 bases remaining between them. The CDR3 coding sequence is TGTGCCAGCAGTTTATTCGCAGCAAATAGCAATCAGCCCCAGCATTTT. Encoded protein: CASSLFAANSNQPQHF.